Listed here are 26 T cell receptor beta chains from one sample, sequenced in a study of CD8+ T cells in alopecia areata (dated by TCRdb to between 2018 and 2020). The library was obtained by the immunoSEQ multiplex PCR assay. For TCR sequencing, RNA was extracted from every sample and reverse transcribed into cDNA to serve as template. This is the immuneACCESS table as TCRdb keeps it, with only in-frame sequences that have V and J called. A part of the clones is gone; compared with another copy, unresolved V genes explain less than half, and the rest is unexplained. The sample table holds some 220,000 clones, of which around 57% were seen once. The ten largest clonotypes hold about 1.6% of the sample. Reading the label with the study, this specimen's time point is: about four weeks on oral tofacitinib. In light of the paper, this sample's treatment or condition label describes: oral pan-JAK inhibitor, 5-10 mg twice daily.

The material was CD4+ T cells sorted from blood, obtained at week 4, from a patient treated with tofacitinib. All receptors come from a human donor with alopecia areata.

This clone was seen a few times. The chain employs TRBV2 and TRBJ2-3; no clear D. The CDR3 is 17 residues long. Per germline, CDR1 SNHLY and CDR2 FYNNEI. V lost 6 bases, J lost 2 bases, and 21 bases lay in between. CDR3 protein: CASRDLVDPSPTDTQYF. The CDR3 DNA reads as TGTGCCAGCAGGGACCTTGTTGATCCGAGCCCCACAGATACGCAGTATTTT.

The chain couples TRBV27 to TRBJ2-2, with D perhaps TRBD1 (5 bases). CDR3 length equals 18 residues. V lost 2 bases and J lost 5, with 21 bases in between. Germline CDR1 is MNHEY and CDR2 is SMNVEV (reference sequence). The CDR3 reads CASSLNFPGRVLTGELFF. The CDR3, as DNA: TGTGCCAGCAGTTTAAACTTTCCGGGCAGGGTTTTAACCGGGGAGCTGTTTTTT.

This chain connects TRBV25-1 to TRBJ1-2; possibly TRBD1 for D (6 bases). CDR1 and CDR2 (germline): MGHDK, SYGVNS. The CDR3 covers 13 residues. Trimming took off 3 bases at V and 4 bases at J, with 9 bases between the two ends. The CDR3 sequence is CASSEDSVYGYTF. DNA of the CDR3: TGTGCCAGCAGTGAGGACAGTGTCTATGGCTACACCTTC.

The V call is TRBV29-1, the J call TRBJ1-3; the D is unclear. V lost 3 bases, J lost 1 base, and 1 base lay in between. CDR1 and CDR2 (germline): SQVTM, ANQGSEA. CDR3 length: 11 amino acids. Written as DNA, the CDR3 is TGCAGCGTTGAGTCTGGAAACACCATATATTTT. This encodes CSVESGNTIYF.

The gene calls are TRBV5-6 and TRBJ1-2; 10 bases align to TRBD1. Germline CDR1 SGHDT, CDR2 YYEEEE. There are 15 residues in the CDR3. V was clipped by 0 bases and J by 4 bases; unmatched bases: 3. DNA for the CDR3: TGTGCCAGCAGCTTGGCCGGACAGGGGGGCTATGGCTACACCTTC. Translation gives CASSLAGQGGYGYTF.

This sequence joins TRBV7-2 and TRBJ2-4; D not certain. CDR1 and CDR2 from the germline V gene are SGHTA and FQGNSA. Trimming stripped 7 bases from V and 4 bases from J, with 17 bases between. The CDR3 totals 15 residues. DNA for the CDR3: TGTGCCAGCACCCCGAGTGGCACCTTAAAAAACATTCAGTACTTC. The encoded protein is CASTPSGTLKNIQYF.

The rearrangement links TRBV13 to TRBJ2-1; TRBD1 agrees at 7 bases. Germline lookup yields CDR1 PRHDT and CDR2 FYEKMQ (reference sequence). V gave up 3 bases and J gave up 5 bases; unmatched junction bases: 7. The CDR3 has 15 amino acids. CDR3 in amino acids: CASSFTLGQHNEQFF. Here the CDR3 DNA reads TGTGCCAGCAGCTTCACCTTGGGACAGCACAATGAGCAGTTCTTC.

In its sample, this clone was seen once. The V and J genes are TRBV29-1 and TRBJ2-7; D is possibly TRBD1 (6 bases). V was clipped by 3 bases and J by 2 bases, with 11 bases between them. Germline V gene data show CDR1 as SQVTM and CDR2 as ANQGSEA. CDR3 length: 13 amino acids. CDR3 sequence reads: CSVENRATYEQYF. As DNA, the CDR3 is TGCAGCGTTGAGAACAGGGCGACCTACGAGCAGTACTTC.

This clone was counted once. The V and J genes are TRBV2 and TRBJ1-2; unclear D gene. V was cut by 2 bases and J by 5 bases, with 18 bases left in between. The germline gives CDR1 SNHLY, CDR2 FYNNEI. CDR3 size: 16 residues. CDR3 in DNA: TGTGCCAGCAGTGAAATAGGTACGGGTGGACGGTATGGCTACACCTTC. Amino acid sequence: CASSEIGTGGRYGYTF. The variable domain in full, completed from reference TRBV2 and TRBJ1-2, reads EPEVTQTPSHQVTQMGQEVILRCVPISNHLYFYWYRQILGQKVEFLVSFYNNEISEKSEIFDDQFSVERPDGSNFTLKIRSTKLEDSAMYFCASSEIGTGGRYGYTFGSGTRLTVV.

The chain has TRBV30 and TRBJ2-2; TRBD1 agrees at 8 bases. J lost 3 bases, V lost 6 bases, and 12 bases had no gene match. CDR1 and CDR2 (germline): GTSNPN, SVGIG (reference sequence). The CDR3 covers 16 residues. The CDR3 nucleotides are TGTGCCTGTCCTAAACAGGGACAGGACTACACCGGGGAGCTGTTTTTT. Its protein product is CACPKQGQDYTGELFF.

This clone came up a few times. This sequence joins TRBV5-1 and TRBJ2-5, with TRBD1 matching over 9 bases. This CDR3 spans 16 amino acids. Trimming took 3 bases from V and 4 from J; bases not matched to a gene: 10. Per germline, CDR1 SGHRS and CDR2 YFSETQ. The CDR3 bases are TGCGCCAGCAGCTCGGCGGACAGGGGAGGAGGAGAGACCCAGTACTTC. It yields the protein CASSSADRGGGETQYF.

Relative to its sample, this clone is medium-sized (0.01 to 0.1%). This chain connects TRBV6-4 to TRBJ2-3, with 9 bases that match TRBD2. CDR1 is MRHNA and CDR2 is SNTAGT in the germline V gene. This CDR3 spans 15 amino acids. The ends lost 5 bases at V and 1 base at J; junction bases unmatched: 4. Here the CDR3 reads CASSPLAGGTDTQYF. Here the CDR3 DNA reads TGTGCCAGCAGTCCGTTAGCGGGGGGCACAGATACGCAGTATTTT.

The chain carries TRBV29-1 and TRBJ2-7, with D possibly called TRBD1 or TRBD2 (5 bases each). The germline V gene has CDR1 SQVTM and CDR2 ANQGSEA. Trimming stripped 4 bases from V and 3 bases from J, with 13 bases between. This CDR3 contains 13 residues. CDR3 nucleotides: TGCAGCGTTGGCACGGGGCAAGACTACGAGCAGTACTTC. Its protein is CSVGTGQDYEQYF.

This chain's CDR3 is CSTRGSSGNTIYF. The CDR3 nucleotides read TGCAGCACCCGAGGATCCTCTGGAAACACCATATATTTT. V is TRBV29-1 and J is TRBJ1-3; D is unclear. The V and J ends lost 8 bases and 0 bases respectively, with 11 bases between them. This CDR3 spans 13 amino acids. The germline gives CDR1 SQVTM, CDR2 ANQGSEA.

This sequence joins TRBV30 and TRBJ2-5; no definite D call. Germline lookup yields CDR1 GTSNPN and CDR2 SVGIG (reference sequence). The V end was cut by 3 bases, the J end by 2 bases, with 10 bases between. The CDR3 sequence is 13 residues long. CDR3 coding DNA: TGTGCCTGGAGGGGTGCAGGACAAGAGACCCAGTACTTC. Translating it yields CAWRGAGQETQYF.

The table lists this clone with a few counts. This chain uses TRBV4-3 with TRBJ1-1; 7 nucleotides agree with TRBD1. V lost 3 bases and J lost 0; bases outside the gene matches: 1. There are 14 residues in the CDR3. Germline V CDR1 and CDR2: LGHNA, YSLEER. The DNA of the CDR3 is TGCGCCAGCAGCCAGGGACAGTTGAACACTGAAGCTTTCTTT. This sequence encodes CASSQGQLNTEAFF.

The chain uses TRBV6-1 and TRBJ2-3, with 10 nucleotides matching TRBD2. The V gene end was trimmed by 1 base and the J gene end by 0 bases; junction bases not matched to a gene: 10. The germline V gene has CDR1 MNHNS and CDR2 SASEGT. This CDR3 spans 19 amino acids. The CDR3 nucleotides read TGTGCCAGCAGTGAAGTCATCCAGGGACTAGCGTCGAGCACAGATACGCAGTATTTT. Translated, it gives CASSEVIQGLASSTDTQYF.

This clone was observed a handful of times. The chain employs TRBV14 and TRBJ2-1; TRBD2 aligns across 8 bases. V trimming: 0 bases; J trimming: 9 bases; junction bases outside the gene matches: 13. The germline V gene has CDR1 SGHDN and CDR2 FVKESK. This CDR3 comprises 17 residues. The CDR3 coding sequence is TGTGCCAGCAGCCAAGACCCGGGACTAGGACGTTTGGGTGAGCAGTTCTTC. This gives the protein CASSQDPGLGRLGEQFF. The full variable domain, its missing parts supplied by reference TRBV14 and TRBJ2-1, is EAGVTQFPSHSVIEKGQTVTLRCDPISGHDNLYWYRRVMGKEIKFLLHFVKESKQDESGMPNNRFLAERTGGTYSTLKVQPAELEDSGVYFCASSQDPGLGRLGEQFFGPGTRLTVL.

The V call is TRBV15, the J call TRBJ2-3; the D is unclear. CDR3 length equals 16 residues. Germline V CDR1 and CDR2: LNHNV, YYDKDF (reference sequence). Between the trimmed V and J ends, which lost 1 base and 3 bases, there was a span of 14 bases. The CDR3, as DNA: TGTGCCACCAGCAGAGCTCCAGATTTAAGAACAGATACGCAGTATTTT. As protein: CATSRAPDLRTDTQYF.

J is TRBJ1-4 and V is TRBV29-1; 8 positions agree with TRBD1. The germline CDR1 and CDR2 sequences are SQVTM and ANQGSEA. The junction had 8 bases not matched to a gene; V was cut back by 0 bases and J by 8 bases. This CDR3 spans 15 amino acids. The CDR3 protein is CSVEDPVDRGEKLFF. The CDR3 coding sequence is TGCAGCGTTGAAGATCCGGTCGACAGGGGCGAAAAACTGTTTTTT.

This clone was counted a few times. This rearrangement joins TRBV11-3 to TRBJ2-3, with D maybe TRBD2 (5 bases). V was pared by 1 base and J by 6 bases, with 17 bases between. CDR1 and CDR2 (germline): SGHNT, YENEEA. The CDR3 spans 16 residues. The CDR3 DNA reads TGTGCCAGCAGCTTAGCGGGGTCTAGATGGATGGATACGCAGTATTTT. It is translated as CASSLAGSRWMDTQYF.

This clone appeared a single time. This chain connects TRBV5-1 to TRBJ2-2; perhaps TRBD1 as D (5 bases). V shed 0 bases and J shed 1 base, with 7 bases lying between them. This CDR3 has 15 amino acids. Germline assignment: CDR1 SGHRS and CDR2 YFSETQ. CDR3 coding DNA: TGCGCCAGCAGCTTGGGCGGACAGAACACCGGGGAGCTGTTTTTT. This sequence encodes CASSLGGQNTGELFF.

This clone was observed once. The chain employs TRBV5-1 and TRBJ2-5, with D possibly being TRBD1 or TRBD2 (6 bases each). Germline CDR1 reads SGHRS; CDR2 reads YFSETQ. V lost 6 bases to trimming and J lost 2 bases, with 14 bases between them. The CDR3 loop spans 14 amino acids. CDR3 protein: CASKGGQQQETQYF. CDR3 nucleotides: TGCGCCAGCAAGGGAGGACAGCAACAAGAGACCCAGTACTTC.

CDR3 in amino acids: CASKTGDAEAFF. CDR3 coding DNA: TGTGCCAGCAAGACAGGGGATGCTGAAGCTTTCTTT. The rearrangement joins TRBV2 to TRBJ1-1; TRBD1 aligns across 8 bases. Unmatched junction bases numbered 4, after V lost 7 bases and J lost 6 bases. From germline, CDR1 is SNHLY and CDR2 FYNNEI. The CDR3 extends over 12 amino acids.

The rearrangement links TRBV2 to TRBJ1-1; a weak D match, TRBD1 (6 bases). Trimming cost V 6 bases and J 3 bases, with 8 bases left between them. CDR1 and CDR2 (germline): SNHLY, FYNNEI. This CDR3 has 12 amino acids. In DNA form, the CDR3 reads TGTGCCAGCAGCGGACAGCACACTGAAGCTTTCTTT. It yields the protein CASSGQHTEAFF.

In this sample, this clone turned up a few times. The same CDR3 also results from other DNA sequences found in this sample. The J gene is TRBJ2-7, the V gene TRBV29-1; 7 bases map to TRBD1. The CDR3 runs 11 residues. V lost 6 bases and J lost 2; bases outside the gene matches: 1. Germline V lookup: CDR1 SQVTM, CDR2 ANQGSEA. DNA for the CDR3: TGCAGCGTCGGGACAGCCTACGAGCAGTACTTC. Protein sequence: CSVGTAYEQYF.